Many counts were recorded for the clone carrying this T cell receptor (beta chain). These data originate in a study of blood T cell repertoires in COVID-19. Assay used: immunoSEQ multiplex PCR; TCRdb lists only in-frame clones, some missing. This table has 250,000 to 300,000 clones, 85% to 90% appearing once. The CDR3 has 16 amino acids. The ends lost 4 bases at V and 2 bases at J; junction bases unmatched: 8. CDR1 and CDR2 from the germline V gene are SGHAT and FQNNGV. The V call is TRBV11-2, the J call TRBJ2-4; TRBD2 aligns across 7 bases. The material sequenced was peripheral blood. The sequence was collected from a woman aged 40 to 49 who had recovered from COVID-19. CDR3 in DNA: TGTGCCAGCAGCTCCCCAGTGGGGGGGTCCAAAAACATTCAGTACTTC. Protein sequence: CASSSPVGGSKNIQYF. The full variable domain, completed using reference TRBV11-2 and TRBJ2-4, is EAGVAQSPRYKIIEKRQSVAFWCNPISGHATLYWYQQILGQGPKLLIQFQNNGVVDDSQLPKDRFSAERLKGVDSTLKIQPAKLEDSAVYLCASSSPVGGSKNIQYFGAGTRLSVL.